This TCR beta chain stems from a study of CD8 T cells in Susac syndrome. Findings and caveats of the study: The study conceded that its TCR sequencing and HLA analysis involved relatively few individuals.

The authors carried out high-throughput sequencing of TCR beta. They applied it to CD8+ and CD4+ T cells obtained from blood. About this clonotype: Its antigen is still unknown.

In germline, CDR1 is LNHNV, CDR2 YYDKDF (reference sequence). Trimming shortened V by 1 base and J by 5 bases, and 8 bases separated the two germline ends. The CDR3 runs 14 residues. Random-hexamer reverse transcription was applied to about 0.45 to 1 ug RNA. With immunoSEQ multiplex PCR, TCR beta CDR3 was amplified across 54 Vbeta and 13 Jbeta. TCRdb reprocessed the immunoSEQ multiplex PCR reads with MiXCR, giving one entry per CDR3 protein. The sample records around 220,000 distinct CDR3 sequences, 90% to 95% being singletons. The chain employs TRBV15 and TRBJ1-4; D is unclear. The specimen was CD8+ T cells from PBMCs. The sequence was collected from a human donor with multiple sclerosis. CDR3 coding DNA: TGTGCCACCAGCAGAGTAACGTCAAATGAAAAACTGTTTTTT. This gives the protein CATSRVTSNEKLFF.